Given below is one T cell receptor beta chain in context. V lost 6 bases and J lost 1, with 11 bases in between. Germline values: CDR1 MNHNY, CDR2 SVGAGI (reference sequence). CDR3 size: 14 residues. Sequencing used immunoSEQ v3.0 at survey level. The data were produced by immunoSEQ multiplex PCR, yet TCRdb's version contains in-frame clones alone and is incomplete. The table shows around 21,000 clones, with approximately 78% occurring only once. This entry is derived from a study of long-term antiretroviral therapy in people with HIV. Study background: Collection dates of the earliest samples fall about a decade before the 2015 immediate-ART recommendation.

This specimen was unsorted PBMCs, taken 0.2 years after starting antiretroviral therapy. The rearrangement links TRBV6-6 to TRBJ2-3, with unresolved D. This TCR derives from a young woman with HIV. The chain's CDR3 is CASSPPTGTDTQYF. CDR3 nucleotide sequence: TGTGCCAGCAGCCCTCCTACTGGCACAGATACGCAGTATTTT.